This section outlines one T cell receptor delta chain sequence together with its context. A much larger clone differs by one base, so this may be a read error. The CDR3 extends over 20 amino acids. TCRdb re-called the reads using CATT. The table has 950 to 1,100 delta-chain clones, 7% to 7.5% seen once. The data were obtained in a study of gamma-delta chains in newborns, infants, children. On the study more broadly: Innate gammadelta T cells reportedly expand polyclonally right after birth, driven by microbial exposure, per the title.

The receptor was isolated from a child who was a newborn, infant or young child, either healthy, febrile or measles-vaccinated (not recorded which). The sequencing input was blood. The J gene is given as TRDJ3, and the V gene is not called; the tabulated D call, TRDD3, remains unverified against the DNA. The DNA for the CDR3 is TGTGCCTGTGACCCGATCCTGGGGGACCGTCACTCCTGCGACACCCGACAGATGTTTTTC. This sequence encodes CACDPILGDRHSCDTRQMFF.